The rows below give T cell receptor beta chains drawn from one sample of a study of identical twins. TCRdb used MiXCR to reprocess the 5' RACE reads, holding one entry per CDR3 protein. The sample gives 200,000 to 250,000 distinct CDR3 sequences, roughly 7% of which show up once; 3% to 4.5% is in the top ten. These sequences were also reported in another study, on yellow fever vaccine responses in identical twins.

Source material: memory (CD45RO+) T cells sorted from blood. The receptors here all came from a woman aged 18-29 years in good health. Both conserved end residues are part of each CDR3. The order of the fields is CDR3 protein, CDR3 DNA, J gene, clone size, V gene, D gene. A D gene is named only where the DNA matches it firmly. The listing skips clone size in some rows; elsewhere it reads once, few, many or a size class.

CDR3 protein: CSVGDTHNEQFF
CDR3 DNA: TGCAGCGTTGGGGACACTCACAATGAGCAGTTCTTC
J gene: TRBJ2-1
clone size: NA
V gene: TRBV29-1
D gene: NA

CDR3 protein: CASSFHIAGVGETQYF
CDR3 DNA: TGTGCCAGCAGCTTTCATATAGCGGGAGTTGGAGAGACCCAGTACTTC
J gene: TRBJ2-5
clone size: few
V gene: TRBV7-6
D gene: TRBD2

CDR3 protein: CASRLYDREMGEQYF
CDR3 DNA: TGCGCCAGTCGGCTGTATGACAGGGAAATGGGCGAGCAGTACTTC
J gene: TRBJ2-7
clone size: NA
V gene: TRBV5-1
D gene: TRBD1

CDR3 protein: CASSQGRATEAFF
CDR3 DNA: TGTGCCAGCAGCCAAGGCAGGGCCACTGAAGCTTTCTTT
J gene: TRBJ1-1
clone size: many
V gene: TRBV3-1
D gene: NA

CDR3 protein: CASRLLGEQYF
CDR3 DNA: TGTGCCAGCAGACTCCTCGGGGAGCAGTACTTC
J gene: TRBJ2-7
clone size: NA
V gene: TRBV12-3/TRBV12-4
D gene: NA

CDR3 protein: CASSFPVAVTGDGYNEQFF
CDR3 DNA: TGTGCCAGCAGCTTTCCAGTAGCAGTGACGGGAGATGGCTACAATGAGCAGTTCTTC
J gene: TRBJ2-1
clone size: many
V gene: TRBV7-3
D gene: NA

CDR3 protein: CASSISLNTEAFF
CDR3 DNA: TGTGCCAGCAGTATAAGTTTGAACACTGAAGCTTTCTTT
J gene: TRBJ1-1
clone size: few
V gene: TRBV27
D gene: NA

CDR3 protein: CSAARRSSYEQYF
CDR3 DNA: TGCAGTGCGGCTAGAAGGAGCTCCTACGAGCAGTACTTC
J gene: TRBJ2-7
clone size: NA
V gene: TRBV20-1
D gene: NA

CDR3 protein: CASSQVRGGHNEQFF
CDR3 DNA: TGTGCCAGCAGCCAAGTACGGGGGGGCCACAATGAGCAGTTCTTC
J gene: TRBJ2-1
clone size: few
V gene: TRBV3-1
D gene: TRBD2

CDR3 protein: CASSHGGKETQYF
CDR3 DNA: TGTGCCAGCAGCCACGGGGGGAAGGAGACCCAGTACTTC
J gene: TRBJ2-5
clone size: NA
V gene: TRBV14
D gene: TRBD2

CDR3 protein: CATSRETPWRSGANVLTF
CDR3 DNA: TGTGCCACCAGCAGAGAAACCCCCTGGAGGTCTGGGGCCAACGTCCTGACTTTC
J gene: TRBJ2-6
clone size: few
V gene: TRBV15
D gene: NA

CDR3 protein: CASSGPSNYGYTF
CDR3 DNA: TGTGCCAGCTCGGGCCCCAGCAACTATGGCTACACCTTC
J gene: TRBJ1-2
clone size: few
V gene: TRBV3-1
D gene: NA

CDR3 protein: CASSQDPGLRTIGETQYF
CDR3 DNA: TGCGCCAGCAGCCAAGATCCCGGGCTCAGGACTATAGGAGAGACCCAGTACTTC
J gene: TRBJ2-5
clone size: NA
V gene: TRBV4-1
D gene: NA

CDR3 protein: CASSPGLAMNNEQFF
CDR3 DNA: TGTGCCAGCAGCCCTGGACTAGCGATGAACAATGAGCAGTTCTTC
J gene: TRBJ2-1
clone size: few
V gene: TRBV7-7
D gene: TRBD2

CDR3 protein: CASSLKIRGTSGLDEQFF
CDR3 DNA: TGTGCCAGCAGTTTAAAGATTAGGGGGACTAGCGGGTTAGATGAGCAGTTCTTC
J gene: TRBJ2-1
clone size: NA
V gene: TRBV28
D gene: TRBD2

CDR3 protein: CASRGVTGELFF
CDR3 DNA: TGTGCCAGCAGGGGGGTAACCGGGGAGCTGTTTTTT
J gene: TRBJ2-2
clone size: NA
V gene: TRBV2
D gene: NA

CDR3 protein: CASSRPGGGAGELFF
CDR3 DNA: TGTGCCAGCAGTCGCCCTGGAGGGGGTGCCGGGGAGCTGTTTTTT
J gene: TRBJ2-2
clone size: many
V gene: TRBV12-3/TRBV12-4
D gene: NA

CDR3 protein: CASSLTSGQGGRTEAFF
CDR3 DNA: TGTGCCAGCAGCTTAACGTCCGGACAGGGGGGGAGGACTGAAGCTTTCTTT
J gene: TRBJ1-1
clone size: few
V gene: TRBV7-3
D gene: TRBD1

CDR3 protein: CSADSYNEQFF
CDR3 DNA: TGCAGTGCTGACAGCTACAATGAGCAGTTCTTC
J gene: TRBJ2-1
clone size: few
V gene: TRBV20-1
D gene: NA

CDR3 protein: CSAPDPSGSSTDTQYF
CDR3 DNA: TGCAGTGCCCCAGACCCAAGCGGGAGTAGCACAGATACGCAGTATTTT
J gene: TRBJ2-3
clone size: few
V gene: TRBV20-1
D gene: TRBD2

CDR3 protein: CASSSNTGNTEAFF
CDR3 DNA: TGCGCCAGCAGCAGCAATACGGGGAACACTGAAGCTTTCTTT
J gene: TRBJ1-1
clone size: many
V gene: TRBV5-1
D gene: NA

CDR3 protein: CSAPGGRTDTQYF
CDR3 DNA: TGCAGTGCTCCGGGAGGACGAACAGATACGCAGTATTTT
J gene: TRBJ2-3
clone size: few
V gene: TRBV20-1
D gene: TRBD2

CDR3 protein: CASSYWSGWHLNTEAFF
CDR3 DNA: TGTGCCAGCAGTTACTGGAGCGGGTGGCATCTGAACACTGAAGCTTTCTTT
J gene: TRBJ1-1
clone size: many
V gene: TRBV6-5
D gene: NA

CDR3 protein: CASSDTRQGWTEAFF
CDR3 DNA: TGTGCCAGCAGTGACACGAGACAGGGTTGGACTGAAGCTTTCTTT
J gene: TRBJ1-1
clone size: many
V gene: TRBV6-4
D gene: TRBD1

CDR3 protein: CASSLETGGRGQYF
CDR3 DNA: TGCGCCAGCAGCTTGGAGACAGGGGGCCGAGGGCAGTATTTT
J gene: TRBJ2-3
clone size: NA
V gene: TRBV5-1
D gene: TRBD1

CDR3 protein: CASSSSGQGNTEAFF
CDR3 DNA: TGTGCCAGCAGCTCTAGCGGACAGGGGAACACTGAAGCTTTCTTT
J gene: TRBJ1-1
clone size: many
V gene: TRBV7-3
D gene: TRBD1